This T cell receptor (beta chain) was sequenced during a study of response to subunit inactivated influenza vaccine. TCRdb called the RT-PCR reads again in MiXCR, with one record for every CDR3 protein. The repertoire holds hundreds of thousands of distinct CDR3 sequences, around 8% seen once, with over 10% in the top ten. This CDR3 has 15 residues. Germline V gene data show CDR1 as DFQATT and CDR2 as SNEGSKA (reference sequence). Trimming removed 3 bases at V and 3 bases at J, with 15 bases between. This clonotype was obtained from a man aged 50 to 69 who received an inactivated influenza vaccine. The chain uses TRBV20-1 and TRBJ1-5; unclear D gene. The input for sequencing was PBMCs from blood, taken approximately 25 months after vaccination. CDR3 bases: TGCAGTGCTAGTAGTGCCGGAGCTTTCAATCAGCCCCAGCATTTT. This encodes CSASSAGAFNQPQHF.